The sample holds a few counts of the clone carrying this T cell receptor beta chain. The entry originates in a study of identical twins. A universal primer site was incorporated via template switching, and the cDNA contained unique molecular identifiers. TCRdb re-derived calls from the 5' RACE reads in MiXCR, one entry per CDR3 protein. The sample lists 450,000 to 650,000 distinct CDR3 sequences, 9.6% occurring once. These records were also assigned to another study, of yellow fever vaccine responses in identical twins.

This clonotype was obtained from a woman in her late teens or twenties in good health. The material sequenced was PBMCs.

Here the CDR3 DNA reads TGCGCCAGCAGCTTTGAGGTCAGGAGCTACGAGCAGTACTTC. It codes for CASSFEVRSYEQYF. The chain is built from TRBV5-1 and TRBJ2-7, with D hard to call. The ends were cut back, 2 bases at V and 3 bases at J, with 12 bases in the middle. The germline V gene has CDR1 SGHRS and CDR2 YFSETQ. The CDR3 totals 14 residues.